These 11 T cell receptor beta chains share one sample of origin, sequenced in a study of blood T cell repertoires in COVID-19. Method: immunoSEQ multiplex PCR; TCRdb's copy keeps in-frame clones and lacks some. The top ten hold 10% of the sample, which has 390,000 or so clones, about 87% seen once. The sample comprised peripheral blood. The receptors were sampled from a woman aged 25 to 39 with COVID-19, enrolled during active disease.

Comment on this clone: At the DNA level, this CDR3 is encoded by other sequences in the same sample as well. This chain uses TRBV7-6 with TRBJ2-1; D may be TRBD2 (5 bases). This CDR3 contains 16 residues. V dropped 5 bases and J dropped 1 base, with 15 bases sitting between them. Germline values: CDR1 SGHVS, CDR2 FNYEAQ. The CDR3 coding sequence is TGTGCCAGCAGCCCAAGGAGGAGCGGATCCTACAATGAGCAGTTCTTC. Translating it yields CASSPRRSGSYNEQFF.

This clone was seen a single time. The V and J genes are TRBV25-1 and TRBJ1-1, with a weak D call TRBD1 (5 bases). Trimming took off 4 bases at V and 10 bases at J, with 16 bases between the two ends. The CDR3 covers 13 residues. Per the germline V gene, CDR1 is MGHDK and CDR2 is SYGVNS. The CDR3 DNA reads as TGTGCCAGCAGTGCGCGGACAAGGGGAAGAGCTTTCTTT. The encoded protein is CASSARTRGRAFF.

The gene calls are TRBV2 and TRBJ2-2; 12 bases align to TRBD2. The CDR3 covers 17 residues. V was clipped by 5 bases and J by 0 bases; unmatched bases: 4. Germline V CDR1 and CDR2: SNHLY, FYNNEI. The chain's CDR3 is CASSLRLAGANTGELFF. The CDR3, as DNA: TGTGCCAGCAGTCTGCGACTAGCGGGGGCGAACACCGGGGAGCTGTTTTTT.

The chain carries TRBV2 and TRBJ2-7; D uncertain. The length of the CDR3 is 13 residues. V was shortened by 8 bases and J by 3 bases, with 14 bases between the two germline ends. Per germline, CDR1 SNHLY and CDR2 FYNNEI. The CDR3 bases are TGTGCCAGCCGAAACTCTAACCTCTACGAGCAGTACTTC. Translation: CASRNSNLYEQYF.

The chain links TRBV6-5 to TRBJ1-2; D ambiguous. Trimming pared 4 bases from V and 8 bases from J, leaving 20 bases between. There are 15 residues in the CDR3. Germline V lookup: CDR1 MNHEY, CDR2 SVGAGI. Written as DNA, the CDR3 is TGTGCCAGCAGTTTGGACCCGGACGGGGTCGGAGGCTACACCTTC. It yields the protein CASSLDPDGVGGYTF.

V and J are TRBV9 and TRBJ1-1, with a possible D match to TRBD1 (5 bases). Germline-derived CDR1 and CDR2 are SGDLS and YYNGEE. The CDR3 has 15 residues. Trimming shortened V by 0 bases and J by 5 bases, and 14 bases separated the two germline ends. In nucleotides, the CDR3 is TGTGCCAGCAGCGTAGCGGTGACAGCTATTACTGAAGCTTTCTTT. It translates to CASSVAVTAITEAFF.

The gene calls are TRBV28 and TRBJ2-3; TRBD1 aligns across 9 bases. V was pared by 4 bases and J by 6 bases, with 11 bases of the junction left unmatched. CDR3 length equals 16 residues. Germline V gene lookup returns CDR1 MDHEN and CDR2 SYDVKM. This chain's CDR3 is CASSSLGQGRTDTQYF. As DNA, the CDR3 is TGTGCCAGCAGTTCTTTGGGACAGGGAAGGACGGATACGCAGTATTTT. Full variable domain (missing parts from reference TRBV28 and TRBJ2-3): DVKVTQSSRYLVKRTGEKVFLECVQDMDHENMFWYRQDPGLGLRLIYFSYDVKMKEKGDIPEGYSVSREKKERFSLILESASTNQTSMYLCASSSLGQGRTDTQYFGPGTRLTVL.

This sequence joins TRBV19 and TRBJ2-7; D perhaps matches TRBD2 (5 bases). Germline V gene lookup returns CDR1 LNHDA and CDR2 SQIVND (reference sequence). The V end was cut by 3 bases, the J end by 0 bases, with 9 bases between. The CDR3 spans 14 residues. As DNA, the CDR3 is TGTGCCAGTAGTATGCGGGCGGACTCCTACGAGCAGTACTTC. Amino acid sequence: CASSMRADSYEQYF.

Of note for this clone: No DNA is shown, since the ends of the CDR3 on it are uncertain; the CDR3 is the one TCRdb lists. The rearrangement joins TRBV5-1 to TRBJ1-2. The CDR3 extends over 13 residues, inclusive of both ends. Germline V gene sequence: CDR1 SGHRS, CDR2 YFSETQ. This chain's CDR3 is CASSFGAGWGYTF.

The chain has TRBV12-3 or TRBV12-4 and TRBJ2-5; 10 bases map to TRBD2. The CDR3 has 13 residues. V was pared by 10 bases and J by 3 bases, with 5 bases of the junction left unmatched. DNA of the CDR3: TGTGCCACCGCTAGCGGGAGAAAAGAGACCCAGTACTTC. Translation gives CATASGRKETQYF.

There are a few counts of this clone. The genes are TRBV27 and TRBJ2-1; 12 positions agree with TRBD2. Germline V CDR1 and CDR2: MNHEY, SMNVEV (reference sequence). J gave up 6 bases and V 4 bases, and 7 bases lay outside the gene matches. The CDR3 length is 16 residues. CDR3 sequence reads: CASSSWTSGTGNEQFF. DNA for the CDR3: TGTGCCAGCAGTTCTTGGACTAGCGGGACCGGCAATGAGCAGTTCTTC.